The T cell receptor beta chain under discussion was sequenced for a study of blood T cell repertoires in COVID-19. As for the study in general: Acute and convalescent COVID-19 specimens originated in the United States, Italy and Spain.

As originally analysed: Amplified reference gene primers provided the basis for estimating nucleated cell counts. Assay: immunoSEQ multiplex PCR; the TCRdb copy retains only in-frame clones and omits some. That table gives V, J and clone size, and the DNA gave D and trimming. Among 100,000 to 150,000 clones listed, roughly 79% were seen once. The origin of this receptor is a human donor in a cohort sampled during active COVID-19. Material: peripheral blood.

CDR3 sequence reads: CASRDGTSGIDTQYF. Here the CDR3 DNA reads TGTGCCAGCAGAGATGGGACTAGCGGGATTGATACGCAGTATTTT. V gene TRBV28 combines with J gene TRBJ2-3; 13 bases line up with TRBD2. The CDR3 contains 15 residues. V dropped 6 bases and J dropped 6; count of bases not matched to a gene: 6. Germline assignment: CDR1 MDHEN and CDR2 SYDVKM.